This T cell receptor beta chain was recovered during a study of CD8 T cells in Susac syndrome. Random hexamers primed reverse transcription of about 0.5 to 1 ug RNA. The TCR beta CDR3 was amplified by immunoSEQ multiplex PCR across 54 Vbeta, 13 Jbeta. TCRdb used MiXCR to reprocess the immunoSEQ multiplex PCR reads, holding one entry per CDR3 protein. The table records 150,000 to 200,000 distinct CDR3 sequences, more than 90% of them present only once. CDR3 length equals 12 residues. The V end was cut by 4 bases, the J end by 8 bases, with 6 bases between. Germline V gene data show CDR1 as MNHEY and CDR2 as SMNVEV (reference sequence). High-throughput TCR beta sequencing covered peripheral CD8+ and CD4+ T cells.

This clonotype was obtained from a human donor in good health. This rearrangement joins TRBV27 to TRBJ1-6; D gene unclear. Source material: CD4+ T cells from PBMCs. The CDR3 bases are TGTGCCAGCAGTTATCCAGATTCACCCCTCCACTTT. Translation gives CASSYPDSPLHF.